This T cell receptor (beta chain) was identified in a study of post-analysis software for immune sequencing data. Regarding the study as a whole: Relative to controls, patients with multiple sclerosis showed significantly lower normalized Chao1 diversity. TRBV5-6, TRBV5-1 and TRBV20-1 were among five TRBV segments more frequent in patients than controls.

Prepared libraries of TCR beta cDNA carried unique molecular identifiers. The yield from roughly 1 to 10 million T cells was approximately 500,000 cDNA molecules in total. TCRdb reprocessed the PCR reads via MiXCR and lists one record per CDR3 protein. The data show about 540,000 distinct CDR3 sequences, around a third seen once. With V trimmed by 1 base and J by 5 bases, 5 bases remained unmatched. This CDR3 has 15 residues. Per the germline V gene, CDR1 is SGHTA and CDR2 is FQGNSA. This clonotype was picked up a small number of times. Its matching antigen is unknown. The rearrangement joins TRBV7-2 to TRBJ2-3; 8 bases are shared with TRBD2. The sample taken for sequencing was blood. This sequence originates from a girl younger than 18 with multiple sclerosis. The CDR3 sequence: CASSLVGGVEDTQYF. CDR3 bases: TGTGCCAGCAGCTTAGTCGGGGGGGTTGAAGATACGCAGTATTTT.